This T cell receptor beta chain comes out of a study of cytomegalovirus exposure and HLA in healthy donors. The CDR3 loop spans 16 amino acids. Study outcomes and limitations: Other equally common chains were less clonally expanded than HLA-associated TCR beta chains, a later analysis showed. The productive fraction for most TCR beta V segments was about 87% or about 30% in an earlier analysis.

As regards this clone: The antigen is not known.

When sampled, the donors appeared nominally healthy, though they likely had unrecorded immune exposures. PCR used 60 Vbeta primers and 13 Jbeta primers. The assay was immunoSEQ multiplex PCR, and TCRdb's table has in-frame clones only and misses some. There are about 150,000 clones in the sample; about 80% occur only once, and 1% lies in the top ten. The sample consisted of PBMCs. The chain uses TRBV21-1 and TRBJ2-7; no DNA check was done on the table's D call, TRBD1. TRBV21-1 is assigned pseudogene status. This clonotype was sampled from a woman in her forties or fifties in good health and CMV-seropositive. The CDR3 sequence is CASTKRGRQGGYEQYF. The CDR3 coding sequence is TGTGCCAGCACCAAAAGGGGAAGGCAGGGCGGCTACGAGCAGTACTTC.